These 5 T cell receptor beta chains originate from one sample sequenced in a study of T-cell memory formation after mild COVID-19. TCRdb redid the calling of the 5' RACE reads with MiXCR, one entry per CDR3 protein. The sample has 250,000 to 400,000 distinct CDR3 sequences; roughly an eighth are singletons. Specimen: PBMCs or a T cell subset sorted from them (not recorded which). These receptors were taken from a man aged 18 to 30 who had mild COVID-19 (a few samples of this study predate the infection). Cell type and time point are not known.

CDR3: CASSGGTAAYEQYV. The DNA of the CDR3 is TGTGCCTCAAGCGGCGGGACAGCCGCCTACGAGCAGTACGTC. The V gene is TRBV28, the J gene TRBJ2-7; the D gene is possibly TRBD1 (7 bases). CDR1 is MDHEN, CDR2 SYDVKM, per germline. This CDR3 spans 14 amino acids. Trimming took 11 bases from V and 2 from J, leaving 19 bases between them.

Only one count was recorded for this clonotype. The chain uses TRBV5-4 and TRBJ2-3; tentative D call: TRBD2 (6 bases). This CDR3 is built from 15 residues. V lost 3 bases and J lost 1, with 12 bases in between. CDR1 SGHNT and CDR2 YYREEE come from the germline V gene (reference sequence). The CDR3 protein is CASSSPGLGTDTQYF. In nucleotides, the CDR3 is TGTGCCAGCAGCTCACCGGGACTGGGCACAGATACGCAGTATTTT.

The chain's CDR3 is CASSAGGPQETQYF. The CDR3 DNA sequence: TGTGCCAGCAGCGCCGGGGGGCCCCAAGAGACCCAGTACTTC. The J gene is TRBJ2-5, the V gene TRBV9; the D gene is possibly TRBD2 (7 bases). V dropped 3 bases and J dropped 1 base, with 10 bases sitting between them. The germline gives CDR1 SGDLS, CDR2 YYNGEE. This CDR3 comprises 14 residues.

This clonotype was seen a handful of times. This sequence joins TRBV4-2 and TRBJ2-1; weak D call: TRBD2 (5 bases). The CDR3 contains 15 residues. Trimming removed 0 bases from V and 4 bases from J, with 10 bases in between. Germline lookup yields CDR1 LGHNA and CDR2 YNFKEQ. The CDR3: CASSQESGVYNEQFF. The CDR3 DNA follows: TGTGCCAGCAGCCAAGAGTCCGGGGTTTACAATGAGCAGTTCTTC.

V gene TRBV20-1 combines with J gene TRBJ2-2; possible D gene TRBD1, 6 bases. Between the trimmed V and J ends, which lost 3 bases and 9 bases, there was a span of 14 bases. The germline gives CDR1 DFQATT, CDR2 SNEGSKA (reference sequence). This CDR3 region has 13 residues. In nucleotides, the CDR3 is TGCAGTGCTAGGGGGGCAGATGGCCGGGAGCTGTTTTTT. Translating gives CSARGADGRELFF.